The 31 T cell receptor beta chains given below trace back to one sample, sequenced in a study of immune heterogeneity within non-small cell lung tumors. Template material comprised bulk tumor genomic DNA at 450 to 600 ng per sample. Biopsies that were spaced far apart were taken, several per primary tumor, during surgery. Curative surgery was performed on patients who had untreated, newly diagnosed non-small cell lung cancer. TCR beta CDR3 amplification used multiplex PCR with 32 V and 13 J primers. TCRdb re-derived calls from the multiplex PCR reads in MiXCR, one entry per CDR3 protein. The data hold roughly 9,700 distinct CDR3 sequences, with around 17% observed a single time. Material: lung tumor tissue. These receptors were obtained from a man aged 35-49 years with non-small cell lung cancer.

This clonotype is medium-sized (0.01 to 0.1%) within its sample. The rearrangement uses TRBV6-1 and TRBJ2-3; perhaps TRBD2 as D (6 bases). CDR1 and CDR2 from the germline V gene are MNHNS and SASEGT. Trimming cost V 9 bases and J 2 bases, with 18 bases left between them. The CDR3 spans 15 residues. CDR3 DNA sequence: TGTGCCAGTTCGATGAGTGCGGGATCCACAGATACGCAGTATTTT. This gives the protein CASSMSAGSTDTQYF.

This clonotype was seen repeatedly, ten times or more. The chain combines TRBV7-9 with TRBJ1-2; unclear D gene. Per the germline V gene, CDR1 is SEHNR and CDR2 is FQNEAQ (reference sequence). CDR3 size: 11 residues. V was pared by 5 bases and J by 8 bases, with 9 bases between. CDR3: CASSQLEGYTF. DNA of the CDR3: TGTGCCAGCAGCCAATTGGAGGGCTACACCTTC.

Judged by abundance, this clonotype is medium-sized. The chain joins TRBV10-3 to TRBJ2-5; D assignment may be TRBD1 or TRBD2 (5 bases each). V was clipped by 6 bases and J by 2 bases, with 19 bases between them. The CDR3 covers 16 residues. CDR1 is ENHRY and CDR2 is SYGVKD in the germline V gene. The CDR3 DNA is TGTGCCATCAGCCCCCATTGGGGGTTGGGGCAAGAGACCCAGTACTTC. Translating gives CAISPHWGLGQETQYF.

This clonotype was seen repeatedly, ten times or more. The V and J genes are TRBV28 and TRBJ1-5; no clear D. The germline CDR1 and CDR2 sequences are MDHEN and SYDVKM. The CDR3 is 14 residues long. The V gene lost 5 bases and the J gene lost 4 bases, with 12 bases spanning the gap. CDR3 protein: CASSSRRPNQPQHF. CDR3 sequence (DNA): TGTGCCAGCAGTAGCCGACGGCCAAATCAGCCCCAGCATTTT. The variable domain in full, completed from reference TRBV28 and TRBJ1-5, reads DVKVTQSSRYLVKRTGEKVFLECVQDMDHENMFWYRQDPGLGLRLIYFSYDVKMKEKGDIPEGYSVSREKKERFSLILESASTNQTSMYLCASSSRRPNQPQHFGDGTRLSIL.

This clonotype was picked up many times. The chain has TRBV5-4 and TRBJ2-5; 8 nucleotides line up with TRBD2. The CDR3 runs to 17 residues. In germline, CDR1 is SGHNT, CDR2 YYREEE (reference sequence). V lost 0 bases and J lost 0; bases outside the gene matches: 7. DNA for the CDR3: TGTGCCAGCAGCTTGGTGTCTAGCGGGCCTCACCAAGAGACCCAGTACTTC. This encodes CASSLVSSGPHQETQYF.

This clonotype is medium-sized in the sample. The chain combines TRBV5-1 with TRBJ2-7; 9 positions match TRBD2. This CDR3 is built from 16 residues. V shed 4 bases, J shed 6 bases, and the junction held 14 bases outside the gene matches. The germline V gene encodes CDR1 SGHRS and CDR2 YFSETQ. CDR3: CASSRPPSGDPSEQYF. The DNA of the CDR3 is TGCGCCAGCAGCCGACCTCCTAGCGGGGACCCCTCCGAGCAGTACTTC. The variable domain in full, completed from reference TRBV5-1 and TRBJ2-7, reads KAGVTQTPRYLIKTRGQQVTLSCSPISGHRSVSWYQQTPGQGLQFLFEYFSETQRNKGNFPGRFSGRQFSNSRSEMNVSTLELGDSALYLCASSRPPSGDPSEQYFGPGTRLTVT.

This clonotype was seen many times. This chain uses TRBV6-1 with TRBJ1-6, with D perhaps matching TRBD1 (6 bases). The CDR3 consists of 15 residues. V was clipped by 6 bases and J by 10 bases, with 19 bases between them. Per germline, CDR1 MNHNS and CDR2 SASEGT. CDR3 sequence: CASRSTQGRESPLHF. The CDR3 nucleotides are TGTGCCAGCAGGTCCACACAGGGAAGGGAATCACCCCTCCACTTT.

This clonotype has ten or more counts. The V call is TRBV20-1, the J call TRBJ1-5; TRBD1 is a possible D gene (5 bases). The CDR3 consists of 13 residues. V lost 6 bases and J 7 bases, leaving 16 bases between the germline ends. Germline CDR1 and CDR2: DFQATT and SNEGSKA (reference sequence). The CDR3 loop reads CSARTGALQPQHF. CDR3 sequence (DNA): TGCAGTGCCCGGACTGGGGCGTTGCAGCCCCAGCATTTT.

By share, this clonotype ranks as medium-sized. The CDR3 DNA sequence: TGTGCCGGAAGGGACAGGCTCGGTATTTCACCCCTCCACTTT. This gives the protein CAGRDRLGISPLHF. The V gene is TRBV6-1, the J gene TRBJ1-6, with 8 bases lining up with TRBD1. The CDR3 consists of 14 residues. The J segment lost 9 bases and the V segment lost 11 bases, leaving 12 bases of the junction unmatched. The germline V gene encodes CDR1 MNHNS and CDR2 SASEGT.

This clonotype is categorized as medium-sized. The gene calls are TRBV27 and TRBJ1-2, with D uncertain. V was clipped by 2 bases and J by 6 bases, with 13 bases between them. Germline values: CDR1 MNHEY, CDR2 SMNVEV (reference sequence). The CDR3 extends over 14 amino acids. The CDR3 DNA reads TGTGCCAGCAGTTTAAACACCGGAGAAGATGGCTACACCTTC. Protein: CASSLNTGEDGYTF.

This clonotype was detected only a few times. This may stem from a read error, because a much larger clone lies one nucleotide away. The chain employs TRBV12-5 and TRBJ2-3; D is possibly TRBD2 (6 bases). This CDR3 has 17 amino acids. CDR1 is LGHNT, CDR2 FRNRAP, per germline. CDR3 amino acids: CASGFSIPGLFTDTQCF. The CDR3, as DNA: TGTGCTAGTGGTTTCTCTATACCGGGACTTTTCACAGATACGCAGTGTTTT.

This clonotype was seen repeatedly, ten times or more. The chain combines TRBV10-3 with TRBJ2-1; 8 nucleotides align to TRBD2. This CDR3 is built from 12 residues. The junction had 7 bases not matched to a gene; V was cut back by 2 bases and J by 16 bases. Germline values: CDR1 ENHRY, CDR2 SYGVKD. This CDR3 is CAISEREGGGFF. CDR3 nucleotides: TGTGCCATCAGTGAGCGGGAGGGCGGTGGTTTCTTC.

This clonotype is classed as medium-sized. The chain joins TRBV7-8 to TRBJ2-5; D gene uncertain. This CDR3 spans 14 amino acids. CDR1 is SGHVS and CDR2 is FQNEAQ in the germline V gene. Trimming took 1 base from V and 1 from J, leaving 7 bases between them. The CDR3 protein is CASSLVGFQETQYF. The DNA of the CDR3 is TGTGCCAGCAGCTTAGTAGGCTTCCAAGAGACCCAGTACTTC.

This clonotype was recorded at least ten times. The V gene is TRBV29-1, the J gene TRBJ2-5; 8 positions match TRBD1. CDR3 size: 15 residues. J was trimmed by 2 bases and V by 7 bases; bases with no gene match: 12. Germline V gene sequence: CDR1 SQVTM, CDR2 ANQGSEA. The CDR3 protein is CSARNTGGLQETQYF. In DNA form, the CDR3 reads TGCAGCGCCCGTAACACAGGGGGTCTACAAGAGACCCAGTACTTC. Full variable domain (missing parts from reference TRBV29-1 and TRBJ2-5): SAVISQKPSRDICQRGTSLTIQCQVDSQVTMMFWYRQQPGQSLTLIATANQGSEATYESGFVIDKFPISRPNLTFSTLTVSNMSPEDSSIYLCSARNTGGLQETQYFGPGTRLLVL.

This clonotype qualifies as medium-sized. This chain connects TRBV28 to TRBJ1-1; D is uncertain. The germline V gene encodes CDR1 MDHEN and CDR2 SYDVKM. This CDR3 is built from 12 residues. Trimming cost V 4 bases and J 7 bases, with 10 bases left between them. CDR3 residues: CASSYSQIEAFF. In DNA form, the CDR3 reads TGTGCCAGCAGTTATAGTCAGATTGAAGCTTTCTTT. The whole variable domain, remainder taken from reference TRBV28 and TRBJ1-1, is DVKVTQSSRYLVKRTGEKVFLECVQDMDHENMFWYRQDPGLGLRLIYFSYDVKMKEKGDIPEGYSVSREKKERFSLILESASTNQTSMYLCASSYSQIEAFFGQGTRLTVV.

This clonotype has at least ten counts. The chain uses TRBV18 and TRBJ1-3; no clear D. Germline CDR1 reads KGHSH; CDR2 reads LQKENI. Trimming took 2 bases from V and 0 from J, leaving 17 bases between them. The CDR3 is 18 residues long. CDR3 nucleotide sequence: TGTGCCAGCTCACCAGTTGAATTCGCTAGGTACTCTGGAAACACCATATATTTT. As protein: CASSPVEFARYSGNTIYF.

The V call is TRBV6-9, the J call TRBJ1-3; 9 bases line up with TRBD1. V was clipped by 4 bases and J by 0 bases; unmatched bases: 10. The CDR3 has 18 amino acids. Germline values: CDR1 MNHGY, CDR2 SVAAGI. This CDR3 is CASSSRAGTGSSGNTIYF. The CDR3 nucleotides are TGTGCCAGCAGTTCCAGAGCCGGGACAGGGAGCTCTGGAAACACCATATATTTT.

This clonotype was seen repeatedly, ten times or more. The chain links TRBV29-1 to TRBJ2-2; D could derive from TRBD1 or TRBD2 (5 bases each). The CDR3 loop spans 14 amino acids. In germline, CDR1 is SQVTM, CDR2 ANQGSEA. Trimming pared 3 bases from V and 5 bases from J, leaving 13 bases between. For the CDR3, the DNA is TGCAGCGTTGATTGGGGGAGTGGGACCGGGGAGCTGTTTTTT. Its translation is CSVDWGSGTGELFF.

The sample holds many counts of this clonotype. CDR3 DNA: TGTGCCAGCAGCCAAGGGGCAGGGAACACTGAAGCTTTCTTT. The encoded protein is CASSQGAGNTEAFF. The chain recombines TRBV3-1 with TRBJ1-1; D gene unclear. CDR1 LGHDT and CDR2 YNNKEL come from the germline V gene (reference sequence). This CDR3 region has 14 residues. The V and J ends lost 1 base and 1 base respectively, with 7 bases between them.

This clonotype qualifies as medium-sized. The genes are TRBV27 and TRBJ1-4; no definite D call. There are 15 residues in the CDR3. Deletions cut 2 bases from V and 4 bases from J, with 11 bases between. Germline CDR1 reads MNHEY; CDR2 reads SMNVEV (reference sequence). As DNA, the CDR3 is TGTGCCAGCAGTTTACGTAGAGGGAGTAATGAAAAACTGTTTTTT. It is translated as CASSLRRGSNEKLFF.

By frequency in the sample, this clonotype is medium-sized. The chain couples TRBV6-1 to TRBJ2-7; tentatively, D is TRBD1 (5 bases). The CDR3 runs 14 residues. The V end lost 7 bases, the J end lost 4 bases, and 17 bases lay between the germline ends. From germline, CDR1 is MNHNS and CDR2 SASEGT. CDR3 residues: CASNPPDRGYEQYF. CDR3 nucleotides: TGTGCCAGCAACCCCCCGGATAGGGGTTACGAGCAGTACTTC.

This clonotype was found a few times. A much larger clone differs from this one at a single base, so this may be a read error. This CDR3 is CASSADSWKTEAFF. CDR3 nucleotide sequence: TGTGCCAGCAGCGCGGACAGTTGGAAGACTGAAGCTTTCTTT. The rearrangement uses TRBV11-1 and TRBJ1-1; a weak D match, TRBD1 (6 bases). The germline CDR1 and CDR2 sequences are SGHAT and FQDESV (reference sequence). With 5 bases removed from V and 5 bases from J, the gap between germline ends came to 15 bases. The CDR3 runs to 14 residues.

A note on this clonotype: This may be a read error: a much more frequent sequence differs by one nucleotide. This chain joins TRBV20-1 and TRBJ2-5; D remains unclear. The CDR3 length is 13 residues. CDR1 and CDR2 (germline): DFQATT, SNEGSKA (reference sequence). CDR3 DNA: TGCAGTGCTAGTGGGCAGGTCATAGAGACCGAGTACTTC. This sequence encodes CSASGQVIETEYF.

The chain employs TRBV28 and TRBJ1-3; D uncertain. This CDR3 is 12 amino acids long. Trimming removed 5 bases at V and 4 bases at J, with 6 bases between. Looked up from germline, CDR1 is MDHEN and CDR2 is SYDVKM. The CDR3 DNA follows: TGTGCCAGCAGTGTGCAGGGAAACACCATATATTTT. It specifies CASSVQGNTIYF. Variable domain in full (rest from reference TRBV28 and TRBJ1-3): DVKVTQSSRYLVKRTGEKVFLECVQDMDHENMFWYRQDPGLGLRLIYFSYDVKMKEKGDIPEGYSVSREKKERFSLILESASTNQTSMYLCASSVQGNTIYFGEGSWLTVV.

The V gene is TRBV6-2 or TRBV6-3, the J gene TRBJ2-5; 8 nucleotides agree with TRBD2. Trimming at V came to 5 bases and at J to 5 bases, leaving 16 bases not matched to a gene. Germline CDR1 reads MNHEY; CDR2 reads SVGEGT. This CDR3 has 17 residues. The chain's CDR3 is CASSPGTSVGAWETQYF. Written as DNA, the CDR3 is TGTGCCAGCAGTCCGGGGACTAGTGTGGGGGCATGGGAGACCCAGTACTTC.

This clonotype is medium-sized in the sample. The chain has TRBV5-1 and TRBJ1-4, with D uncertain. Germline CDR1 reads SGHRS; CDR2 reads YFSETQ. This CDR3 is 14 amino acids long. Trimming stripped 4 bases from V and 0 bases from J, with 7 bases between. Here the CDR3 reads CASSPETTNEKLFF. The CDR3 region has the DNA TGCGCCAGCAGCCCCGAGACAACTAATGAAAAACTGTTTTTT.

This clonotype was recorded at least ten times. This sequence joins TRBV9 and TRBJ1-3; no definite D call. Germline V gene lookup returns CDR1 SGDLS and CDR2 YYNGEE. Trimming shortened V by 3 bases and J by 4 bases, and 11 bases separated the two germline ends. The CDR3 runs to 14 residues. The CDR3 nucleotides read TGTGCCAGCAGCGCCCCCTGGGAGGGAAACACCATATATTTT. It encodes CASSAPWEGNTIYF.

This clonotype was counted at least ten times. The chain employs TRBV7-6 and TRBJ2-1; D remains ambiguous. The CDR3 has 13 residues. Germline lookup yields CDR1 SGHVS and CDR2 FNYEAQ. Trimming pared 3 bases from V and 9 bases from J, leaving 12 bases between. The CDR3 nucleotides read TGTGCCAGCAGCTTCGCTCCAGGCGCTGAGCAGTTCTTC. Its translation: CASSFAPGAEQFF.

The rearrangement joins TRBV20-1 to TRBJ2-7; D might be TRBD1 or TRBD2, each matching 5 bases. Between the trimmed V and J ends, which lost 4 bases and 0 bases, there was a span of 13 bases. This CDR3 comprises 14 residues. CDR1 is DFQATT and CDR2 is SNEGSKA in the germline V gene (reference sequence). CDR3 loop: CSATRDAGSYEQYF. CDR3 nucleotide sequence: TGCAGTGCTACCCGGGACGCAGGCTCCTACGAGCAGTACTTC.

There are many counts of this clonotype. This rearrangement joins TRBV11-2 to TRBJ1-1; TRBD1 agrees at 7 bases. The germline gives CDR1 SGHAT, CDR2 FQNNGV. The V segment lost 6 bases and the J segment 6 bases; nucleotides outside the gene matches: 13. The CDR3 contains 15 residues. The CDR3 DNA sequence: TGTGCCAGCAGGTCCGACAGGGCCGCGAATTCTGAAGCTTTCTTT. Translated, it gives CASRSDRAANSEAFF.

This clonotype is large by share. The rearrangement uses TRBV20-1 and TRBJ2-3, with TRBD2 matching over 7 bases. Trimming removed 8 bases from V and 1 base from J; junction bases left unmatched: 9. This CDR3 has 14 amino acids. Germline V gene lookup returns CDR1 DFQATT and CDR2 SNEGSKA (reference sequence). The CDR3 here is CSPGGREGTDTQYF. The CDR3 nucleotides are TGCAGTCCGGGAGGTCGGGAGGGCACAGATACGCAGTATTTT.